The rows below give T cell receptor beta chains drawn from one sample of a study of Ad26.COV2.S vaccination and SARS-CoV-2 variants. TCRdb's copy holds only in-frame clones and misses some; the assay was immunoSEQ multiplex PCR. The sample comprises fewer than 55,000 clones, 83% of which are singletons, and less than 60% rests with the top ten. The sequences come from peripheral blood, collected after recovery from COVID-19. Every receptor here comes from a human donor who had recovered from COVID-19. Both conserved end residues are part of each CDR3. Clone sizes are given selectively: once, few, many, or a class where the clone is expanded.

CASSQATLAGEDNEQFF	once	TRBV4-2	TRBJ2-1	17
CASSNRGGLGYTF	-	TRBV19	TRBJ1-2	13
CASSPGTGGYTDTQYF	-	TRBV18	TRBJ2-3	16
CASSPEAGYGYTF	-	TRBV18	TRBJ1-2	13
CAIRGTENTEAFF	-	TRBV10-3	TRBJ1-1	13
CASSISASETWYNEQFF	-	TRBV19	TRBJ2-1	17
CASTAGWGVAIEAFF	-	TRBV21-1	TRBJ1-1	15
CAWKRLRRGGTEAFF	-	TRBV30	TRBJ1-1	15
CASSVLAGGATGELFF	-	TRBV9	TRBJ2-2	16
CASSESGSSQPQHF	-	TRBV6-1	TRBJ1-5	14
CASSPSTGGSQPQHF	few	TRBV5-1	TRBJ1-5	15
CASSEVVVSLWDTEAFF	few	TRBV6-1	TRBJ1-1	17
CASSSGPSEAFF	-	TRBV5-1	TRBJ1-1	12
CATLAQQGTGQPQHF	few	TRBV28	TRBJ1-5	15
CSVALLTGGLSGYTF	-	TRBV29-1	TRBJ1-2	15
CASSQHSQEGEAFF	-	TRBV3-1/TRBV3-2	TRBJ1-1	14
CASTLQGIGEKLFF	-	TRBV27	TRBJ1-4	14
CASSNGNTEAFF	-	TRBV6-6	TRBJ1-1	12
CATAQTSNYGYTF	once	TRBV27	TRBJ1-2	13
CASSWGTGATNEKLFF	-	TRBV11-1	TRBJ1-4	16
CASSLSVYSAGGETQYF	-	TRBV7-2	TRBJ2-5	17
CASSLPQREETQYF	once	TRBV7-2	TRBJ2-5	14
CASSQRTGAGYTF	-	TRBV3-1/TRBV3-2	TRBJ1-2	13
CAGAVSSGANVLTF	-	TRBV6-5	TRBJ2-6	14
CASSGTHRANEKLFF	-	TRBV21-1	TRBJ1-4	15
CASSKSSGAGETQYF	many	TRBV7-2	TRBJ2-5	15
CAISGGSDSANEKLFF	-	TRBV15	TRBJ1-4	16
CASSQPVGSQYF	-	TRBV11-1	TRBJ2-5	12
CASSVPSDSLLNNQPQHF	once	TRBV6-1	TRBJ1-5	18
CASSPKTSGGTDTQYF	-	TRBV19	TRBJ2-3	16
CSSSTSGFPDTQYF	-	TRBV29-1	TRBJ2-3	14
CAWIGGTEAFF	-	TRBV30	TRBJ1-1	11
CASSSALRVISGNTIYF	-	TRBV11-2	TRBJ1-3	17
CASRLTRTGTNEQFF	-	TRBV7-2	TRBJ2-1	15
CASSPNRGTGELFF	-	TRBV5-1	TRBJ2-2	14
CALNTWGSNEKLFF	-	TRBV30	TRBJ1-4	14
CATGNTEAFF	-	TRBV14	TRBJ1-1	10
CASSQTTGPYGYTF	once	TRBV6-5	TRBJ1-2	14
CASTRGDYGYTF	-	TRBV14	TRBJ1-2	12
CAWSMGGAAQETQYF	-	TRBV30	TRBJ2-5	15
CASRDTDNQPQHF	-	TRBV19	TRBJ1-5	13
CASSPGTANTEAFF	few	TRBV7-2	TRBJ1-1	14
CASSYSSNPVGETQYF	-	TRBV6-5	TRBJ2-5	16
CASSQVQEDEQFF	-	TRBV4-1	TRBJ2-1	13
CASSLGGEDEKLFF	-	TRBV5-4	TRBJ1-4	14
CASSIPLRQGSGWGYTF	many	TRBV19	TRBJ1-2	17
CASKPSSGGGELFF	-	TRBV21-1	TRBJ2-2	14
CAISESGGTEAFF	once	TRBV10-3	TRBJ1-1	13
CASRAEGQDNSPLHF	-	TRBV3-1/TRBV3-2	TRBJ1-6	15
CATSGTRGGGVTDTQYF	-	TRBV24-1	TRBJ2-3	17
CASSSYGYTF	-	TRBV28	TRBJ1-2	10
CASSYSRARNTEAFF	-	TRBV6-5	TRBJ1-1	15
CASGLPPQATEAFF	-	TRBV12-5	TRBJ1-1	14
CASSESLGGNEQFF	few	TRBV2	TRBJ2-1	14
CAISETGRGLPNYGYTF	-	TRBV10-3	TRBJ1-2	17
CASIRQGANTEAFF	-	TRBV2	TRBJ1-1	14
CASSLGLIFTDTQYF	-	TRBV5-1	TRBJ2-3	15
CASSVQRGRQGYTF	-	TRBV18	TRBJ1-2	14
CASSLGGVSTDTQYF	-	TRBV7-9	TRBJ2-3	15